These 16 T cell receptor beta chains were sequenced from one sample in a study of OX40 agonist ivuxolimab in advanced cancers. The table came from immunoSEQ multiplex PCR; TCRdb's copy has only in-frame clones and leaves some out. The table includes approximately 22,000 clones, 65% to 85% detected once. The sequencing used CD4+ or CD8+ T cells sorted from blood, collected in a trial of the OX40 agonist ivuxolimab. Source of these receptors: an adult with an advanced solid tumor such as melanoma, head and neck, liver or kidney cancer.

The chain has TRBV27 and TRBJ1-1; unclear D gene. Germline values: CDR1 MNHEY, CDR2 SMNVEV (reference sequence). This CDR3 is built from 15 residues. Trimming removed 6 bases at V and 4 bases at J, with 18 bases between. The CDR3 reads CASRQGFVLGTEAFF. The CDR3 nucleotides are TGTGCCAGCAGACAAGGGTTTGTGTTGGGCACTGAAGCTTTCTTT.

Only a few counts were recorded for this clone. The rearrangement joins TRBV9 to TRBJ2-5; D is ambiguous. The V gene lost 4 bases and the J gene lost 1 base, with 8 bases spanning the gap. The length of the CDR3 is 13 residues. Per the germline V gene, CDR1 is SGDLS and CDR2 is YYNGEE. CDR3 coding DNA: TGTGCCAGCAGCCCTAGACCCCAAGAGACCCAGTACTTC. It is translated as CASSPRPQETQYF.

This clone was observed a few times. The rearrangement uses TRBV9 and TRBJ2-7; the match to TRBD1 covers 8 bases. Germline CDR1 and CDR2: SGDLS and YYNGEE. The CDR3 covers 14 residues. Unmatched junction bases numbered 9, after V lost 4 bases and J lost 6 bases. The CDR3 DNA reads TGTGCCAGCAGCTCAGACAGGGGAGCGCGCGAGCAGTACTTC. Translation: CASSSDRGAREQYF.

DNA for the CDR3: TGCGCCAGCTCCCTCACCGGGCAGGCCGCCTACGAGCAGTACTTC. Encoded protein: CASSLTGQAAYEQYF. This chain joins TRBV5-1 and TRBJ2-7, with no clear D. The CDR3 spans 15 residues. Looked up from germline, CDR1 is SGHRS and CDR2 is YFSETQ. Trimming stripped 7 bases from V and 2 bases from J, with 19 bases between. The whole variable domain, remainder taken from reference TRBV5-1 and TRBJ2-7, is KAGVTQTPRYLIKTRGQQVTLSCSPISGHRSVSWYQQTPGQGLQFLFEYFSETQRNKGNFPGRFSGRQFSNSRSEMNVSTLELGDSALYLCASSLTGQAAYEQYFGPGTRLTVT.

The chain links TRBV28 to TRBJ1-2; no definite D call. CDR1 is MDHEN, CDR2 SYDVKM, per germline. The CDR3 runs to 15 residues. Trimming took off 6 bases at V and 7 bases at J, with 21 bases between the two ends. CDR3 sequence: CASSPGGVPPGGYTF. DNA of the CDR3: TGTGCCAGCAGCCCCGGAGGAGTCCCACCGGGTGGCTACACCTTC.

Only one count was recorded for this clone. J is TRBJ2-1 and V is TRBV19, with 8 bases aligning to TRBD2. The germline CDR1 and CDR2 sequences are LNHDA and SQIVND (reference sequence). This CDR3 region has 18 residues. The ends lost 3 bases at V and 4 bases at J; junction bases unmatched: 14. CDR3 loop: CASSIRALASGSYNEQFF. In DNA, the CDR3 is TGTGCCAGTAGTATTAGGGCCCTTGCTAGCGGGTCGTACAATGAGCAGTTCTTC. The complete variable domain, with remaining parts taken from reference TRBV19 and TRBJ2-1, reads DGGITQSPKYLFRKEGQNVTLSCEQNLNHDAMYWYRQDPGQGLRLIYYSQIVNDFQKGDIAEGYSVSREKKESFPLTVTSAQKNPTAFYLCASSIRALASGSYNEQFFGPGTRLTVL.

For the CDR3, the DNA is TGTGCCAGCAGTTACGCACTAGCGGGAGTCGAGCAGTACTTC. This sequence encodes CASSYALAGVEQYF. This rearrangement joins TRBV6-5 to TRBJ2-7, with 11 bases lining up with TRBD2. The CDR3 extends over 14 amino acids. V was pared by 2 bases and J by 6 bases, with 3 bases of the junction left unmatched. Germline CDR1 reads MNHEY; CDR2 reads SVGAGI.

The chain has TRBV6-5 and TRBJ1-6, with 7 nucleotides matching TRBD1. In germline, CDR1 is MNHEY, CDR2 SVGAGI. The CDR3 extends over 15 amino acids. Trimming took 6 bases from V and 7 from J; bases not matched to a gene: 9. The CDR3 spells CASSYGQEGNSPLHF. CDR3 sequence (DNA): TGTGCCAGCAGCTACGGACAGGAAGGAAATTCACCCCTCCACTTT.

This chain uses TRBV28 with TRBJ2-7; TRBD1 agrees at 7 bases. The germline CDR1 and CDR2 sequences are MDHEN and SYDVKM. The trim removed 3 bases at V and 0 bases at J, leaving 2 bases unmatched. The CDR3 is 14 amino acids. The DNA for the CDR3 is TGTGCCAGCAGTTTCTGGACAGGCTCCTACGAGCAGTACTTC. Its protein product is CASSFWTGSYEQYF. Full variable domain (remainder filled in from reference TRBV28 and TRBJ2-7): DVKVTQSSRYLVKRTGEKVFLECVQDMDHENMFWYRQDPGLGLRLIYFSYDVKMKEKGDIPEGYSVSREKKERFSLILESASTNQTSMYLCASSFWTGSYEQYFGPGTRLTVT.

This clone showed up just a few times. The rearrangement links TRBV6-1 to TRBJ2-7; 7 bases are a match to TRBD1. Trimming took 2 bases from V and 2 from J; bases not matched to a gene: 6. The CDR3 is made up of 15 amino acids. The germline CDR1 and CDR2 sequences are MNHNS and SASEGT. CDR3 loop: CASSERTGYTYEQYF. The CDR3 coding sequence is TGTGCCAGCAGTGAACGGACAGGTTATACCTACGAGCAGTACTTC.

As to this clone: Sequence at one end of the junction differs from germline and may be a read error. The chain uses TRBV28 and TRBJ2-7; 9 bases fit TRBD2. The CDR3 has 14 residues. The germline V gene encodes CDR1 MDHEN and CDR2 SYDVKM. The chain's CDR3 is CASSFIAGAYGQYF. In nucleotides, the CDR3 is TGTGCCAGCAGTTTTATAGCGGGGGCCTACGGGCAGTACTTC.

J is TRBJ1-1 and V is TRBV27; TRBD1 matches at 7 bases. Germline CDR1 MNHEY, CDR2 SMNVEV (reference sequence). The CDR3 totals 15 residues. With V trimmed by 3 bases and J by 4 bases, 8 bases remained unmatched. CDR3 amino acids: CASSFAVSGGTEAFF. The CDR3 nucleotides are TGTGCCAGCAGTTTCGCCGTCTCAGGGGGCACTGAAGCTTTCTTT.

Relative to its sample, this clone is medium-sized. The gene calls are TRBV5-1 and TRBJ2-2; possible D gene TRBD2, 7 bases. Trimming took 2 bases from V and 3 from J, leaving 11 bases between them. Germline-derived CDR1 and CDR2 are SGHRS and YFSETQ. This CDR3 has 15 amino acids. CDR3 nucleotides: TGCGCCAGCAGCTTTGCGGGGGCCTACACCGGGGAGCTGTTTTTT. Its protein product is CASSFAGAYTGELFF.

The rearrangement uses TRBV7-9 and TRBJ1-1; weak D call: TRBD1 (6 bases). The CDR3 contains 14 residues. Trimming cost V 5 bases and J 4 bases, with 14 bases left between them. Germline CDR1 reads SEHNR; CDR2 reads FQNEAQ (reference sequence). This chain's CDR3 is CASSGEGGSTEAFF. CDR3 bases: TGTGCCAGCAGCGGAGAGGGGGGGTCCACTGAAGCTTTCTTT.

The rearrangement links TRBV9 to TRBJ2-1; D remains unclear. CDR3 length: 13 residues. Trimming stripped 3 bases from V and 7 bases from J, with 11 bases between. CDR1 and CDR2 from the germline V gene are SGDLS and YYNGEE. As DNA, the CDR3 is TGTGCCAGCAGCGGGAAAGGTCTTAATGAGCAGTTCTTC. It translates to CASSGKGLNEQFF.

The CDR3 coding sequence is TGTGCCTGGGCCCCAGGGAGCCCGGGAGGAGAGCAGTACTTC. Protein sequence: CAWAPGSPGGEQYF. The V call is TRBV30, the J call TRBJ2-7; TRBD2 matches 7 bases. The CDR3 sequence is 14 residues long. The germline V gene has CDR1 GTSNPN and CDR2 SVGIG (reference sequence). V lost 5 bases to trimming and J lost 7 bases; unmatched junction nucleotides: 14.